This T cell receptor (beta chain) was sequenced during a study of T-cell memory formation after mild COVID-19. From 5'RACE with constant-segment primers came TCR alpha and TCR beta cDNA libraries that carried sample barcodes and UMIs. Each CDR3 protein is one row after TCRdb ran MiXCR on the 5' RACE reads. This sample has about 340,000 distinct CDR3 sequences, with roughly 15% found just once. This clonotype was picked up a small number of times. V lost 0 bases and J lost 2, with 11 bases in between. This CDR3 is built from 15 residues. CDR1 is DFQATT and CDR2 is SNEGSKA in the germline V gene (reference sequence).

This clonotype was sampled from a man younger than 30 who had mild COVID-19 (a few samples of this study predate the infection). Cell type and time point are not known. Source material: PBMCs or a T cell subset sorted from them (not recorded which). V gene TRBV20-1 combines with J gene TRBJ1-5; D ambiguous. As DNA, the CDR3 is TGCAGTGCTAGAGAGGGGATACAGCGCAATCAGCCCCAGCATTTT. It encodes CSAREGIQRNQPQHF.